One and the same sample provided the 20 T cell receptor beta chains below, sequenced in a study of cytomegalovirus exposure and HLA in healthy donors. The PCR ran on 60 Vbeta and 13 Jbeta primers. The repertoire was sequenced with immunoSEQ multiplex PCR; TCRdb's copy has only in-frame clones and lacks some. The sample has 150,000 to 200,000 clones; just under 85% are singletons. The specimen was PBMCs. The receptor source for this set is a girl aged 10 to 17 in good health and CMV-seropositive.

V and J are TRBV6-1 and TRBJ1-1, with D hard to call. V lost 2 bases and J lost 5, with 12 bases in between. CDR3 length: 14 amino acids. CDR1 is MNHNS and CDR2 is SASEGT in the germline V gene. The CDR3 here is CASSEIGSGTEAFF. The DNA for the CDR3 is TGTGCCAGCAGTGAAATAGGGTCGGGGACTGAAGCTTTCTTT.

This clone appeared a single time. The V call is TRBV6-5, the J call TRBJ1-1; TRBD1 matches at 7 bases. This CDR3 region has 15 residues. The V and J ends lost 2 bases and 2 bases, in that order; junction bases with no gene match: 5. CDR1 is MNHEY and CDR2 is SVGAGI in the germline V gene. The CDR3 nucleotides read TGTGCCAGCAGTTACACGAGGGGGCTTAACACTGAAGCTTTCTTT. The encoded protein is CASSYTRGLNTEAFF.

In its sample, this clone was seen once. V usage is TRBV27 and J usage is TRBJ1-6, with 8 bases identical to TRBD1. This CDR3 has 14 residues. Losses at the gene ends were 5 bases for V and 7 bases for J; bases not matched to a gene: 4. The germline CDR1 and CDR2 sequences are MNHEY and SMNVEV (reference sequence). This chain's CDR3 is CASSQGALNSPLHF. In DNA form, the CDR3 reads TGTGCCAGCAGTCAGGGGGCTCTCAATTCACCCCTCCACTTT.

Worth noting for this clone: The CDR3 ends on some other residue instead of the conserved phenylalanine or tryptophan, so this is likely a read error. The chain combines TRBV7-9 with TRBJ2-7; TRBD1 matches 7 bases. The junction had 6 bases not matched to a gene; V was cut back by 1 base and J by 6 bases. The CDR3 runs 14 residues. CDR1 and CDR2 (germline): SEHNR, FQNEAQ (reference sequence). CDR3 nucleotide sequence: TGTGCCAGCAGCTTAGTGGGCAGGGGGTCCGAGCAGTACCTC. Its translation is CASSLVGRGSEQYL.

The J gene is TRBJ2-3, the V gene TRBV7-3, with D tentatively TRBD2 (5 bases). Germline V lookup: CDR1 SGHTA, CDR2 FQGTGA. The CDR3 is 13 residues long. Trimming removed 5 bases from V and 1 base from J, with 7 bases in between. The CDR3 loop reads CASSPGGTDTQYF. For the CDR3, the DNA is TGTGCCAGCAGCCCCGGGGGCACAGATACGCAGTATTTT.

The sample holds a few counts of this clone. This rearrangement joins TRBV30 to TRBJ1-1; TRBD1 aligns across 7 bases. The CDR3 consists of 14 residues. The J segment lost 3 bases and the V segment lost 2 bases, leaving 6 bases of the junction unmatched. CDR1 is GTSNPN and CDR2 is SVGIG in the germline V gene (reference sequence). DNA for the CDR3: TGTGCCTGGAGTAACTCGGGACAGTACACTGAAGCTTTCTTT. Its translation: CAWSNSGQYTEAFF.

The chain recombines TRBV4-1 with TRBJ1-3; 7 bases are a match to TRBD1. This CDR3 spans 21 amino acids. The germline V gene encodes CDR1 MGHRA and CDR2 YSYEKL. Losses at the gene ends were 0 bases for V and 1 base for J; bases not matched to a gene: 18. In DNA form, the CDR3 reads TGCGCCAGCAGCCAAGATTACCGGGACAGTTTTTTTAACCGATCTGGAAACACCATATATTTT. Its translation: CASSQDYRDSFFNRSGNTIYF.

The rearrangement links TRBV4-1 to TRBJ2-5; 8 bases align to TRBD1. This CDR3 is built from 15 residues. Unmatched junction bases numbered 8, after V lost 4 bases and J lost 4 bases. CDR1 is MGHRA, CDR2 YSYEKL, per germline. The CDR3 bases are TGCGCCAGCAGCCTATCCCGACAGGGGCGAGAGACCCAGTACTTC. Translation gives CASSLSRQGRETQYF.

The chain joins TRBV30 to TRBJ1-1; D perhaps matches TRBD1 (5 bases). Trimming took 5 bases from V and 1 from J, leaving 14 bases between them. Germline CDR1 GTSNPN, CDR2 SVGIG (reference sequence). The CDR3 extends over 14 amino acids. The CDR3 DNA reads as TGTGCCTGGCAGCCTTTAACAGGGAACACTGAAGCTTTCTTT. It translates to CAWQPLTGNTEAFF.

The genes are TRBV5-6 and TRBJ2-7, with 8 bases aligning to TRBD1. V trimming: 3 bases; J trimming: 0 bases; junction bases outside the gene matches: 5. CDR3 length equals 15 residues. The germline gives CDR1 SGHDT, CDR2 YYEEEE. CDR3 sequence reads: CASSSRTGLSYEQYF. In nucleotides, the CDR3 is TGTGCCAGCAGCTCGAGGACAGGGCTCTCCTACGAGCAGTACTTC. Full variable domain (outside the CDR3, taken from reference TRBV5-6 and TRBJ2-7): DAGVTQSPTHLIKTRGQQVTLRCSPKSGHDTVSWYQQALGQGPQFIFQYYEEEERQRGNFPDRFSGHQFPNYSSELNVNALLLGDSALYLCASSSRTGLSYEQYFGPGTRLTVT.

The chain couples TRBV7-9 to TRBJ1-2; D gene ambiguous. The CDR3 runs to 12 residues. The germline V gene encodes CDR1 SEHNR and CDR2 FQNEAQ (reference sequence). V was clipped by 5 bases and J by 8 bases, with 12 bases between them. The CDR3 DNA follows: TGTGCCAGCAGCCTAACCTACCTAGGCTACACCTTC. It translates to CASSLTYLGYTF.

J is TRBJ1-6 and V is TRBV27; perhaps TRBD1 as D (5 bases). The CDR3 has 16 amino acids. V was pared by 9 bases and J by 3 bases, with 18 bases between. Germline V gene lookup returns CDR1 MNHEY and CDR2 SMNVEV (reference sequence). CDR3 amino acids: CASAGGTLIYNSPLHF. For the CDR3, the DNA is TGTGCCAGTGCGGGGGGGACCCTCATCTATAATTCACCCCTCCACTTT.

The V gene is TRBV2, the J gene TRBJ1-2, with 8 bases identical to TRBD1. Per the germline V gene, CDR1 is SNHLY and CDR2 is FYNNEI. The CDR3 sequence is 12 residues long. V lost 7 bases to trimming and J lost 8 bases; unmatched junction nucleotides: 6. The CDR3 is CASTPGQAGYTF. In DNA, the CDR3 is TGTGCCAGCACCCCGGGACAGGCGGGCTACACCTTC.

This chain uses TRBV5-5 with TRBJ2-5; D perhaps matches TRBD2 (5 bases). Between the trimmed V and J ends, which lost 0 bases and 5 bases, there was a span of 8 bases. Germline CDR1 is SGHKS and CDR2 is YYEKEE (reference sequence). The CDR3 runs to 13 residues. The CDR3 DNA follows: TGTGCCAGCAGCTTGGCTAGCACGGAGACCCAGTACTTC. Protein sequence: CASSLASTETQYF. The full variable domain, completed using reference TRBV5-5 and TRBJ2-5, is DAGVTQSPTHLIKTRGQQVTLRCSPISGHKSVSWYQQVLGQGPQFIFQYYEKEERGRGNFPDRFSARQFPNYSSELNVNALLLGDSALYLCASSLASTETQYFGPGTRLLVL.

The genes are TRBV2 and TRBJ1-4, with D tentatively TRBD1 (5 bases). Trimming cost V 9 bases and J 5 bases, with 16 bases left between them. There are 14 residues in the CDR3. In germline, CDR1 is SNHLY, CDR2 FYNNEI. The CDR3 spells CARAGGAENEKLFF. The CDR3, as DNA: TGTGCCAGAGCGGGTGGGGCAGAAAATGAAAAACTGTTTTTT.

The V call is TRBV4-1, the J call TRBJ2-7, with TRBD2 matching over 14 bases. From germline, CDR1 is MGHRA and CDR2 YSYEKL. The CDR3 contains 16 residues. V shed 6 bases, J shed 0 bases, and the junction held 4 bases outside the gene matches. This CDR3 reads CASRPGLAGASYEQYF. CDR3 nucleotide sequence: TGCGCCAGCAGGCCGGGACTAGCGGGGGCCTCCTACGAGCAGTACTTC.

The genes are TRBV30 and TRBJ2-1; 13 bases agree with TRBD2. The ends lost 1 base at V and 5 bases at J; junction bases unmatched: 5. Per germline, CDR1 GTSNPN and CDR2 SVGIG (reference sequence). This CDR3 has 16 residues. This chain's CDR3 is CAWSARTSGGNNEQFF. The CDR3 region has the DNA TGTGCCTGGAGTGCCCGGACTAGCGGGGGCAACAATGAGCAGTTCTTC.

The V gene is TRBV2, the J gene TRBJ1-6, with 9 bases matching TRBD1. J gave up 9 bases and V 8 bases, and 8 bases lay outside the gene matches. There are 14 residues in the CDR3. Germline CDR1 reads SNHLY; CDR2 reads FYNNEI. In nucleotides, the CDR3 is TGTGCCAGCCAAGGGGGACAGGGTGCTTCACCCCTCCACTTT. This encodes CASQGGQGASPLHF.

In this sample, this clone turned up a few times. The CDR3 DNA is TGTGCCAGCAGGTCAACCGGGACAGGGTTCACAGATACGCAGTATTTT. This encodes CASRSTGTGFTDTQYF. This rearrangement joins TRBV28 to TRBJ2-3, with 9 bases fitting TRBD1. This CDR3 is 16 amino acids long. CDR1 and CDR2 (germline): MDHEN, SYDVKM. The V gene end was trimmed by 6 bases and the J gene end by 2 bases; junction bases not matched to a gene: 9.

This clone came up a few times. The J gene is TRBJ1-4, the V gene TRBV7-2, with 7 positions matching TRBD1. V shed 1 base, J shed 4 bases, and the junction held 3 bases outside the gene matches. This CDR3 is built from 15 residues. Germline lookup yields CDR1 SGHTA and CDR2 FQGNSA. The CDR3 region has the DNA TGTGCCAGCAGCTTAGGGGGGACAGTTAATGAAAAACTGTTTTTT. Translation: CASSLGGTVNEKLFF. Filled out from reference TRBV7-2 and TRBJ1-4, the complete variable domain reads GAGVSQSPSNKVTEKGKDVELRCDPISGHTALYWYRQSLGQGLEFLIYFQGNSAPDKSGLPSDRFSAERTGGSVSTLTIQRTQQEDSAVYLCASSLGGTVNEKLFFGSGTQLSVL.